This T cell receptor (beta chain) comes out of a study of T-cell reconstitution after alpha-beta-depleted transplantation in children. This clonotype was counted only a few times. CDR1 is SGHRS, CDR2 YFSETQ, per germline. This CDR3 has 14 residues. The V gene lost 0 bases and the J gene lost 5 bases, with 11 bases spanning the gap. TCRbeta library preparation incorporated unique molecular identifiers. MiXCR, run by TCRdb on the PCR reads, gives a single entry per CDR3 protein. The sample holds around 370,000 distinct CDR3 sequences; 10% are singletons and the top ten take 2% to 3%. This receptor was obtained from a human donor who donated a stem cell graft to a child with acute lymphoblastic leukemia. The chain carries TRBV5-1 and TRBJ1-2; D gene unclear. Sequences were derived from PBMCs from the stem cell graft donor, sampled from the stem cell graft. In nucleotides, the CDR3 is TGCGCCAGCAGCTTGGCTAGGACGGATTATGGCTACACCTTC. Translation: CASSLARTDYGYTF.